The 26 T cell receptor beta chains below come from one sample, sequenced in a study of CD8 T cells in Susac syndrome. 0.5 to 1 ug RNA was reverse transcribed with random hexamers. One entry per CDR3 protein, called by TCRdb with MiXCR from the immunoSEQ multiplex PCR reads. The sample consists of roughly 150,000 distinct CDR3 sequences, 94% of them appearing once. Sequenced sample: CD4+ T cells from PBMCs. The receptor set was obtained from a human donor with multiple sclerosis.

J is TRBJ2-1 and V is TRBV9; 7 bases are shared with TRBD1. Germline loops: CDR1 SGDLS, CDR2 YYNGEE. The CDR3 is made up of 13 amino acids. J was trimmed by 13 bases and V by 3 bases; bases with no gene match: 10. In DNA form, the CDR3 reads TGTGCCAGCAGCGCCGCACAGGGGAATCAACAGTTCTTC. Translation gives CASSAAQGNQQFF.

CDR3 amino acids: CASKYTRGNTEAFF. The CDR3 DNA reads as TGTGCCAGCAAGTACACCCGGGGGAACACTGAAGCTTTCTTT. The chain links TRBV12-3 or TRBV12-4 to TRBJ1-1; D gene uncertain. The CDR3 runs to 14 residues. V lost 7 bases, J lost 1 base, and 13 bases lay in between.

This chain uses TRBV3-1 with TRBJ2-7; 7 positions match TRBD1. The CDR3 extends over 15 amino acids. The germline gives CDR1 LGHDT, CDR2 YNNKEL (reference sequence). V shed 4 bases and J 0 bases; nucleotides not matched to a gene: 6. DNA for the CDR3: TGTGCCAGCAGCCTTAGACAGGGAAGCTCCTACGAGCAGTACTTC. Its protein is CASSLRQGSSYEQYF.

The CDR3 DNA reads as TGCAGTGCTCTCCCGGGTACACTATTTGAAGCTTTCTTT. It translates to CSALPGTLFEAFF. The rearrangement links TRBV20-1 to TRBJ1-1; D remains ambiguous. The CDR3 runs to 13 residues. V lost 5 bases, J lost 7 bases, and 17 bases lay in between. Looked up from germline, CDR1 is DFQATT and CDR2 is SNEGSKA (reference sequence).

The CDR3 DNA reads TGTGCCAGCAGTACCAGGGTCTCCGGGGAGCTGTTTTTT. Its protein product is CASSTRVSGELFF. The chain employs TRBV12-3 or TRBV12-4 and TRBJ2-2; tentative D call: TRBD1 (5 bases). This CDR3 contains 13 residues. The V end was cut by 5 bases, the J end by 6 bases, with 10 bases between.

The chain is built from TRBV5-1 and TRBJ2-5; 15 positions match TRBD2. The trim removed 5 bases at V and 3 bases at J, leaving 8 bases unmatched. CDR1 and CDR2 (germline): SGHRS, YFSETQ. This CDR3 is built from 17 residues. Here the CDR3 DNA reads TGCGCCAGCAGGCTCGGGACTAGCGGGAGGTCTGAAGAGACCCAGTACTTC. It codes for CASRLGTSGRSEETQYF.

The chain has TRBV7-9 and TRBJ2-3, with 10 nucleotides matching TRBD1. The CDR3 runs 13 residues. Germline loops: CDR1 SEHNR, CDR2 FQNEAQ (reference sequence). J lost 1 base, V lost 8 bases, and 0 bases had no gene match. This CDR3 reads CASGTGGTDTQYF. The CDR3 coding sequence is TGTGCCAGCGGGACAGGGGGCACAGATACGCAGTATTTT.

The CDR3 loop reads CASSSHRGSNQPQHF. In nucleotides, the CDR3 is TGTGCCAGCAGCTCACACAGGGGAAGCAATCAGCCCCAGCATTTT. The chain couples TRBV7-8 to TRBJ1-5; TRBD1 aligns across 7 bases. Germline V gene sequence: CDR1 SGHVS, CDR2 FQNEAQ. The CDR3 has 15 amino acids. V lost 4 bases to trimming and J lost 1 base; unmatched junction nucleotides: 4.

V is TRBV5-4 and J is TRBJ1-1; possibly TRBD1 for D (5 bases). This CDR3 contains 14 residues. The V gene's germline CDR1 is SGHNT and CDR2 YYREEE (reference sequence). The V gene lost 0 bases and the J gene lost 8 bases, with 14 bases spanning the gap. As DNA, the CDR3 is TGTGCCAGCAGCTTGGCCTTAGGGGCACCAGAAGCTTTCTTT. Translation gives CASSLALGAPEAFF.

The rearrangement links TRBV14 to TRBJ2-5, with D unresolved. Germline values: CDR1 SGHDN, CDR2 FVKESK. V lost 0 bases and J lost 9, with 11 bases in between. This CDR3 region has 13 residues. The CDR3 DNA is TGTGCCAGCAGCCAAGATTTATTCGGCCCCCAGTACTTC. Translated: CASSQDLFGPQYF.

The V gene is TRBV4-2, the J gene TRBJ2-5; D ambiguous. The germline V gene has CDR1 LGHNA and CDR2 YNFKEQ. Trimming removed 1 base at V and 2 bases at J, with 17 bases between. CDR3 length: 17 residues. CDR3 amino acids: CASSQVSLGGEQETQYF. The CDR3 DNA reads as TGTGCCAGCAGCCAAGTTTCTCTGGGTGGAGAACAAGAGACCCAGTACTTC.

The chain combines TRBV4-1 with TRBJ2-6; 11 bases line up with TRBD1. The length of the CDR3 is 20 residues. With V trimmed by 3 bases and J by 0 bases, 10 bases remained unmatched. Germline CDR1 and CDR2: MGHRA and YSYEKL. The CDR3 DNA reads TGCGCCAGCAGCCAGTATGTTGGACAGGGGGCCTTCTCTGGGGCCAACGTCCTGACTTTC. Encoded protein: CASSQYVGQGAFSGANVLTF.

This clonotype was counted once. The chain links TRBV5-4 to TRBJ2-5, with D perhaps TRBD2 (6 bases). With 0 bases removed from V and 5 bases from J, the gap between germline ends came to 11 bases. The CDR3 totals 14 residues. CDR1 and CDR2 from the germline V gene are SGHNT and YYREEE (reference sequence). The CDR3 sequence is CASSLVAEGETQYF. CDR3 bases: TGTGCCAGCAGCTTGGTGGCGGAGGGGGAGACCCAGTACTTC.

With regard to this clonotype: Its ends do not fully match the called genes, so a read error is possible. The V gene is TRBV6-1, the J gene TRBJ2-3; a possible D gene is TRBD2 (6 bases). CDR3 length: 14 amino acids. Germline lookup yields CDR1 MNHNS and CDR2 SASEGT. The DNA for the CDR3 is TGTGCCAGCAGTGAAGCAAGCGGGTCAGAAACGCAGTATTTT. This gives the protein CASSEASGSETQYF.

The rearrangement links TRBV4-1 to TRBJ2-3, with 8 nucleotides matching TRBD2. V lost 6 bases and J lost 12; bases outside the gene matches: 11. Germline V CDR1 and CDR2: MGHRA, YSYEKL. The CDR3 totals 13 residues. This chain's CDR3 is CASRDSGTRTQYF. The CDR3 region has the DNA TGCGCCAGCAGAGACTCCGGGACTAGAACACAGTATTTT.

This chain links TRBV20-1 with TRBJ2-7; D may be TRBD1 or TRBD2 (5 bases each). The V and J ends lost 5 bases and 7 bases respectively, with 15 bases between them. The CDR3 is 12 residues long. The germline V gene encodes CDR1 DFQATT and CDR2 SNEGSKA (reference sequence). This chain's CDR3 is CSALGALQEQYF. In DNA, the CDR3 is TGCAGTGCTCTCGGGGCCCTTCAGGAGCAGTACTTC.

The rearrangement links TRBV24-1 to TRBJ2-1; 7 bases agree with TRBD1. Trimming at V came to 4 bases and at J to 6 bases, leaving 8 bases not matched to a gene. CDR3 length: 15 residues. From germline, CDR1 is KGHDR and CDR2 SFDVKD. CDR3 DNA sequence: TGTGCCACCAGTGAAATGGACAGGAGCGTCAATGAGCAGTTCTTC. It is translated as CATSEMDRSVNEQFF.

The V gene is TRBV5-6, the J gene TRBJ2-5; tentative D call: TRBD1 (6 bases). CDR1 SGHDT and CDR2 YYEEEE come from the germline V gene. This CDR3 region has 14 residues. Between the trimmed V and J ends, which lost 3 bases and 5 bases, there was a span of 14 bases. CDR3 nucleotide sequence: TGTGCCAGCAGCTCTCCACAGGGCGGGGAGACCCAGTACTTC. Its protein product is CASSSPQGGETQYF.

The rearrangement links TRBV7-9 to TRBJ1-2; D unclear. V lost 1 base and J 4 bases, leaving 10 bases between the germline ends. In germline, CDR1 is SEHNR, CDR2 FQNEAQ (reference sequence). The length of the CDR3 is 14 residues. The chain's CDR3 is CASSLDGSLYGYTF. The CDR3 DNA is TGTGCCAGCAGCTTAGATGGATCCCTCTATGGCTACACCTTC.

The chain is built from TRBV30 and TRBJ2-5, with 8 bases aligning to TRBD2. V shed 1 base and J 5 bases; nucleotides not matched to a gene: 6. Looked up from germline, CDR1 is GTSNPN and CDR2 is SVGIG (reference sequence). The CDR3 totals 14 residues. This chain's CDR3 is CAWSGLAGRETQYF. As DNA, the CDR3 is TGTGCCTGGAGTGGGTTAGCGGGACGTGAGACCCAGTACTTC.

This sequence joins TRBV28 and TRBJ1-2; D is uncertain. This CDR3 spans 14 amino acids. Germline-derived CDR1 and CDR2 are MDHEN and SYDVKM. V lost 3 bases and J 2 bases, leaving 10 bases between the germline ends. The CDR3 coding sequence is TGTGCCAGCAGTTTGTCGGACGCGAACTATGGCTACACCTTC. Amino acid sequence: CASSLSDANYGYTF.

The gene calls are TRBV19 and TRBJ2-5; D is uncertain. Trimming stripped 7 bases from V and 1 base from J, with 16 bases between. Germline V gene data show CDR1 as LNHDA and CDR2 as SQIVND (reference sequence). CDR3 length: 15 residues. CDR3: CASIGTDAGQETQYF. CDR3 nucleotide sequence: TGTGCCAGTATTGGTACGGACGCCGGCCAAGAGACCCAGTACTTC.

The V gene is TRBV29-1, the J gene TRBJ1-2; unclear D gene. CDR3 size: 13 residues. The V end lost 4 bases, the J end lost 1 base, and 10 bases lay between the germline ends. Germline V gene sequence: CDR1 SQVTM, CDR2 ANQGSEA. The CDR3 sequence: CSVGPGNNYGYTF. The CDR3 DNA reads TGCAGCGTTGGACCGGGCAATAACTATGGCTACACCTTC.

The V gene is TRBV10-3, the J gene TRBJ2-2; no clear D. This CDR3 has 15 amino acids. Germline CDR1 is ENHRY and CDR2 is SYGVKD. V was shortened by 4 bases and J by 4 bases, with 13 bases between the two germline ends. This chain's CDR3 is CAISGLSDGTGELFF. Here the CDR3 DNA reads TGTGCCATCAGTGGGCTGTCCGATGGCACCGGGGAGCTGTTTTTT.

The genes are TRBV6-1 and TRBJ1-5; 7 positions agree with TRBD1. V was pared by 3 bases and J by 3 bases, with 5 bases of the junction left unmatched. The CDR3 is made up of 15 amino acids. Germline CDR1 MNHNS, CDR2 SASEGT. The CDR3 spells CASSDPDRINQPQHF. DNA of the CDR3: TGTGCCAGCAGTGATCCGGACAGGATCAATCAGCCCCAGCATTTT.

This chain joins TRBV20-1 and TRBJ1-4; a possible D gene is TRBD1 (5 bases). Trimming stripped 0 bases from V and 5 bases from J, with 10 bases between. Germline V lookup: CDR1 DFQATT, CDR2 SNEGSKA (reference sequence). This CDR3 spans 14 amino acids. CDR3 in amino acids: CSARDRRGNEKLFF. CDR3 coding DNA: TGCAGTGCTAGAGATCGGAGGGGAAATGAAAAACTGTTTTTT.